This TCR beta chain was observed in a study of blood T cell repertoires in COVID-19. Study-wide context: Nucleic acid was either cDNA or gDNA, and it came from T cells, B-cell-depleted T cells, or PBMCs.

The CDR3 length is 14 residues. Germline V gives CDR1 SGHAT, CDR2 FQNNGV. Trimming shortened V by 4 bases and J by 0 bases, and 7 bases separated the two germline ends. As processed by the authors: Reference gene primer amplification yielded estimated nucleated cell counts. The method was immunoSEQ multiplex PCR; TCRdb's version includes in-frame clones alone and lacks a portion of them. V and J calls and clone size follow that table, whereas D and trimming were derived from the DNA. The repertoire includes roughly 180,000 clones, more than 70% of them detected once, and more than 5.5% sits in the top ten.

The sequenced sample was PBMCs or T cells enriched from blood (not recorded which). The gene calls are TRBV11-2 and TRBJ1-3; the D is unclear. The clonotype was recovered from a man between 35 and 55 years old who had recovered from COVID-19. The CDR3 spells CASSSSGSGNTIYF. The CDR3 DNA follows: TGTGCCAGCAGCTCCTCGGGCTCTGGAAACACCATATATTTT.